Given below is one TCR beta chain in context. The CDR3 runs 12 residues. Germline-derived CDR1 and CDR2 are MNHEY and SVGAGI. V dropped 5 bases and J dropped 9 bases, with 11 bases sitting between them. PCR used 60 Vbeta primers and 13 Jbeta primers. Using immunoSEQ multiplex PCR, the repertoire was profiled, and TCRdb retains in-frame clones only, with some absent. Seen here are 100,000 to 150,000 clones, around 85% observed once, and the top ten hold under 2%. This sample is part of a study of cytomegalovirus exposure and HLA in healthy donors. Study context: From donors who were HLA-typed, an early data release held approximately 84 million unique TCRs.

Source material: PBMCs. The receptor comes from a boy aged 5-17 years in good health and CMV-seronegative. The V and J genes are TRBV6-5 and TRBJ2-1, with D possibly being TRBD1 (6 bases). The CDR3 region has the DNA TGTGCCAGCAGTCAAACAGGGATTGAGCAGTTCTTC. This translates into CASSQTGIEQFF.